A single sample gave rise to the 32 T cell receptor beta chains below, sequenced in a study of blood T cell repertoires in COVID-19. The table came from immunoSEQ multiplex PCR; TCRdb's copy has only in-frame clones and leaves some out. Found here are approximately 75,000 clones, 85% to 90% of them singletons; the top ten hold 0.5% to 0.7%. Sequencing used peripheral blood. The receptors originated from a man aged 55 to 70 with acute or convalescent COVID-19.

This clone was observed once. The chain employs TRBV19 and TRBJ2-3; the match to TRBD2 covers 9 bases. Germline V gives CDR1 LNHDA, CDR2 SQIVND (reference sequence). V gave up 6 bases and J gave up 3 bases; unmatched junction bases: 4. This CDR3 has 14 residues. CDR3 bases: TGTGCCAGTAGACCGGCGGGAGGGACAGATACGCAGTATTTT. Amino acid sequence: CASRPAGGTDTQYF.

CDR3 sequence reads: CASSRVGRGNEQFF. DNA for the CDR3: TGTGCCAGCAGCAGAGTGGGGAGGGGTAATGAGCAGTTCTTC. V and J are TRBV6-5 and TRBJ2-1; 7 nucleotides align to TRBD2. The CDR3 runs 14 residues. CDR1 MNHEY and CDR2 SVGAGI come from the germline V gene. The V segment lost 6 bases and the J segment 7 bases; nucleotides outside the gene matches: 9.

The J gene is TRBJ1-4, the V gene TRBV30; 7 positions match TRBD1. CDR1 and CDR2 from the germline V gene are GTSNPN and SVGIG (reference sequence). The CDR3 is 15 amino acids. V dropped 5 bases and J dropped 7; count of bases not matched to a gene: 13. The CDR3 protein is CAWAPTAGGAEKLFF. DNA for the CDR3: TGTGCCTGGGCCCCGACCGCAGGGGGTGCTGAAAAACTGTTTTTT.

V gene TRBV7-9 combines with J gene TRBJ1-1; D might be TRBD1 (6 bases). V dropped 1 base and J dropped 3 bases, with 6 bases sitting between them. Per germline, CDR1 SEHNR and CDR2 FQNEAQ (reference sequence). The CDR3 runs 13 residues. The chain's CDR3 is CASSLGGHTEAFF. DNA for the CDR3: TGTGCCAGCAGCTTAGGGGGGCACACTGAAGCTTTCTTT.

The chain links TRBV19 to TRBJ2-1, with 10 bases aligning to TRBD2. Trimming cost V 7 bases and J 5 bases; bases outside gene matches: 11. The CDR3 contains 16 residues. Germline V CDR1 and CDR2: LNHDA, SQIVND (reference sequence). DNA of the CDR3: TGTGCCAGTACCCGATCAGGGGGACTAGCGAACAATGAGCAGTTCTTC. It specifies CASTRSGGLANNEQFF.

This clone appeared once. V and J are TRBV10-3 and TRBJ1-1, with a possible D match to TRBD1 (6 bases). CDR3 length: 13 amino acids. The V end lost 0 bases, the J end lost 8 bases, and 10 bases lay between the germline ends. Germline CDR1 reads ENHRY; CDR2 reads SYGVKD. CDR3 coding DNA: TGTGCCATCAGTGAGTCAGGGGGGGAAGAAGCTTTCTTT. Translated: CAISESGGEEAFF.

The CDR3 spells CASSLAASRTDTQYF. The CDR3 nucleotides are TGCGCCAGCAGCTTAGCGGCGTCGCGCACAGATACGCAGTATTTT. The chain links TRBV5-1 to TRBJ2-3, with D possibly matching TRBD2 (5 bases). The germline V gene encodes CDR1 SGHRS and CDR2 YFSETQ. Trimming stripped 2 bases from V and 1 base from J, with 11 bases between. CDR3 length: 15 residues.

The rearrangement joins TRBV4-1 to TRBJ1-1; D is possibly TRBD1 (5 bases). Trimming took 3 bases from V and 7 from J, leaving 9 bases between them. The CDR3 is 12 residues long. Germline V lookup: CDR1 MGHRA, CDR2 YSYEKL. The CDR3 region is CASSQQGIEAFF. The CDR3 DNA sequence: TGCGCCAGCAGCCAGCAGGGAATTGAAGCTTTCTTT.

The V gene is TRBV19, the J gene TRBJ2-7; 8 bases match TRBD2. Trimming removed 10 bases from V and 3 bases from J; junction bases left unmatched: 5. Germline V lookup: CDR1 LNHDA, CDR2 SQIVND (reference sequence). This CDR3 comprises 12 residues. The CDR3 loop reads CATGGGGYEQYF. DNA for the CDR3: TGTGCCACCGGGGGGGGCGGCTACGAGCAGTACTTC. Supplemented by reference TRBV19 and TRBJ2-7, the full variable domain reads DGGITQSPKYLFRKEGQNVTLSCEQNLNHDAMYWYRQDPGQGLRLIYYSQIVNDFQKGDIAEGYSVSREKKESFPLTVTSAQKNPTAFYLCATGGGGYEQYFGPGTRLTVT.

This chain connects TRBV29-1 to TRBJ1-1, with D unclear. The germline CDR1 and CDR2 sequences are SQVTM and ANQGSEA. The CDR3 contains 15 residues. V lost 7 bases, J lost 1 base, and 19 bases lay in between. DNA for the CDR3: TGCAGCGGGCAGACACGGGGTAAGGGGAACACTGAAGCTTTCTTT. As protein: CSGQTRGKGNTEAFF.

CDR3 nucleotides: TGTGCCAGCAGACGGGGGATCACCGGGGAGCTGTTTTTT. This gives the protein CASRRGITGELFF. J is TRBJ2-2 and V is TRBV6-5; maybe TRBD2 (6 bases). V was pared by 6 bases and J by 4 bases, with 9 bases between. From germline, CDR1 is MNHEY and CDR2 SVGAGI. CDR3 length: 13 amino acids.

This clone was counted between two and nine times. This chain uses TRBV5-1 with TRBJ1-1; D ambiguous. Germline CDR1 reads SGHRS; CDR2 reads YFSETQ. The CDR3 has 14 residues. The V end lost 0 bases, the J end lost 1 base, and 7 bases lay between the germline ends. The CDR3 region is CASSLVSANTEAFF. The CDR3 DNA is TGCGCCAGCAGCTTGGTCAGCGCGAACACTGAAGCTTTCTTT.

The rearrangement uses TRBV19 and TRBJ2-3; a weak D match, TRBD2 (5 bases). CDR3 length: 13 amino acids. V was trimmed by 9 bases and J by 4 bases, leaving 14 bases between them. CDR1 LNHDA and CDR2 SQIVND come from the germline V gene (reference sequence). The CDR3 spells CASGVLWADTQYF. CDR3 in DNA: TGTGCCAGCGGGGTCCTTTGGGCAGATACGCAGTATTTT.

V and J are TRBV7-8 and TRBJ1-1; 9 bases are a match to TRBD1. The CDR3 runs 14 residues. The V segment lost 5 bases and the J segment 4 bases; nucleotides outside the gene matches: 5. CDR1 and CDR2 (germline): SGHVS, FQNEAQ. As DNA, the CDR3 is TGTGCCAGCAGCATCTGGGACAGGGCCACTGAAGCTTTCTTT. Amino acid sequence: CASSIWDRATEAFF.

This sequence joins TRBV5-1 and TRBJ1-3, with a possible D match to TRBD1 (5 bases). The V gene lost 5 bases and the J gene lost 0 bases, with 18 bases spanning the gap. The CDR3 has 17 amino acids. CDR1 is SGHRS and CDR2 is YFSETQ in the germline V gene. CDR3 region: CASSFSLGEGSGNTIYF. As DNA, the CDR3 is TGCGCCAGCAGTTTCTCGTTAGGGGAAGGCTCTGGAAACACCATATATTTT.

The chain joins TRBV7-9 to TRBJ2-7, with 10 nucleotides matching TRBD1. Germline CDR1 is SEHNR and CDR2 is FQNEAQ (reference sequence). There are 14 residues in the CDR3. Losses at the gene ends were 5 bases for V and 6 bases for J; bases not matched to a gene: 7. CDR3 residues: CASSPRDRGGEQYF. For the CDR3, the DNA is TGTGCCAGCAGCCCCCGGGACAGGGGAGGCGAGCAGTACTTC.

Remarks on this clone: This sample includes further DNA sequences coding for the same CDR3. The rearrangement uses TRBV3-1 (or the pseudogene TRBV3-2) and TRBJ2-5; TRBD2 aligns across 12 bases. This CDR3 is built from 16 residues. With 1 base clipped from V and 2 bases from J, the junction kept 2 bases outside the gene matches. Germline V lookup: CDR1 LGHDT, CDR2 YNNKEL (reference sequence). Written as DNA, the CDR3 is TGTGCCAGCAGCCAAGGTCTAGCGGGGGGGCAAGAGACCCAGTACTTC. Its translation is CASSQGLAGGQETQYF.

The chain employs TRBV19 and TRBJ2-7; 7 nucleotides agree with TRBD1. The CDR3 is 13 residues long. V lost 8 bases to trimming and J lost 0 bases; unmatched junction nucleotides: 4. Germline loops: CDR1 LNHDA, CDR2 SQIVND (reference sequence). CDR3 residues: CASSRTGSYEQYF. As DNA, the CDR3 is TGTGCCAGTTCCCGGACAGGCTCCTACGAGCAGTACTTC.

The rearrangement links TRBV29-1 to TRBJ2-1, with 7 nucleotides matching TRBD2. Germline V gene data show CDR1 as SQVTM and CDR2 as ANQGSEA. The CDR3 sequence is 14 residues long. Trimming cost V 6 bases and J 0 bases; bases outside gene matches: 5. The CDR3 coding sequence is TGCAGCGTAGCGGGACTTAGCTCCTACAATGAGCAGTTCTTC. This encodes CSVAGLSSYNEQFF.

The chain carries TRBV5-3 and TRBJ2-1; 8 bases agree with TRBD1. TRBV5-3 is known as an ORF, though its function is uncertain. The trim removed 3 bases at V and 5 bases at J, leaving 7 bases unmatched. The CDR3 totals 15 residues. The CDR3 here is CARSYWQGADNEQFF. Here the CDR3 DNA reads TGTGCCAGAAGCTACTGGCAGGGGGCGGACAATGAGCAGTTCTTC.

The chain has TRBV9 and TRBJ2-7; the D gene is possibly TRBD2 (6 bases). Germline V gene sequence: CDR1 SGDLS, CDR2 YYNGEE. The CDR3 consists of 16 residues. The ends were cut back, 4 bases at V and 3 bases at J, with 20 bases in the middle. DNA for the CDR3: TGTGCCAGCAGCCCGGCCGCCAGCGGGCAGGACTACGAGCAGTACTTC. Protein product: CASSPAASGQDYEQYF.

This chain connects TRBV6-5 to TRBJ1-5; TRBD1 aligns across 7 bases. Germline V gene sequence: CDR1 MNHEY, CDR2 SVGAGI. J was trimmed by 5 bases and V by 6 bases; bases with no gene match: 10. The CDR3 length is 15 residues. The chain's CDR3 is CASSPTGSADQPQHF. CDR3 bases: TGTGCCAGCAGCCCGACAGGGTCAGCGGATCAGCCCCAGCATTTT.

The chain combines TRBV5-1 with TRBJ1-5; D unresolved. Germline V gene sequence: CDR1 SGHRS, CDR2 YFSETQ. The germline V and J ends were trimmed by 4 bases and 2 bases, with 13 bases remaining between them. The CDR3 consists of 15 residues. The CDR3 nucleotides are TGCGCCAGCAGCCCCGGGGAGATGGGCAATCAGCCCCAGCATTTT. This codes for CASSPGEMGNQPQHF.

The V gene is TRBV11-3, the J gene TRBJ2-7; 9 nucleotides align to TRBD1. Germline CDR1 and CDR2: SGHNT and YENEEA. V dropped 5 bases and J dropped 4; count of bases not matched to a gene: 6. The CDR3 loop spans 14 amino acids. CDR3 residues: CASSPGQGVYEQYF. The CDR3 coding sequence is TGTGCCAGCAGCCCGGGACAGGGCGTATACGAGCAGTACTTC.

This clone was counted only a few times. The chain recombines TRBV15 with TRBJ2-3; 13 bases align to TRBD2. CDR3 size: 17 residues. Germline V CDR1 and CDR2: LNHNV, YYDKDF (reference sequence). The V gene end was trimmed by 1 base and the J gene end by 3 bases; junction bases not matched to a gene: 4. The CDR3 reads CATSRGELAGGTDTQYF. The CDR3 DNA reads TGTGCCACCAGCAGAGGAGAACTAGCGGGAGGGACAGATACGCAGTATTTT.

The rearrangement uses TRBV5-1 and TRBJ2-2; 15 bases are a match to TRBD2. Germline trimming cut 4 bases from V and 4 bases from J; bases unmatched to any gene: 8. Looked up from germline, CDR1 is SGHRS and CDR2 is YFSETQ. The CDR3 has 18 residues. CDR3 in DNA: TGCGCCAGCAGCCCAGGACTAGCGGGAGGGCCGGGCACCGGGGAGCTGTTTTTT. Translation: CASSPGLAGGPGTGELFF.

The chain employs TRBV24-1 and TRBJ2-7, with 13 bases matching TRBD2. The germline CDR1 and CDR2 sequences are KGHDR and SFDVKD. V shed 3 bases, J shed 3 bases, and the junction held 7 bases outside the gene matches. The CDR3 is 17 amino acids. CDR3 DNA: TGTGCCACCAGTGATCAGACTAGCGGGAGGTTCGGCTACGAGCAGTACTTC. It is translated as CATSDQTSGRFGYEQYF.

This clone was counted once. The chain has TRBV7-2 and TRBJ1-1, with D maybe TRBD1 (5 bases). The CDR3 loop spans 13 amino acids. The ends were cut back, 4 bases at V and 3 bases at J, with 9 bases in the middle. CDR1 and CDR2 from the germline V gene are SGHTA and FQGNSA. CDR3 residues: CASSSQGYTEAFF. The CDR3 DNA reads TGTGCCAGCAGCTCGCAGGGTTACACTGAAGCTTTCTTT.

This chain joins TRBV3-1 (or the pseudogene TRBV3-2) and TRBJ2-1; 10 nucleotides align to TRBD2. V gave up 0 bases and J gave up 7 bases; unmatched junction bases: 6. Germline values: CDR1 LGHDT, CDR2 YNNKEL (reference sequence). There are 16 residues in the CDR3. The CDR3 reads CASSQDRASGSNEQFF. CDR3 coding DNA: TGTGCCAGCAGCCAAGACCGGGCTAGCGGGAGTAATGAGCAGTTCTTC.

For the CDR3, the DNA is TGCAGCGTTGGGGACACTTCTAACACTGAAGCTTTCTTT. Its protein is CSVGDTSNTEAFF. V gene TRBV29-1 combines with J gene TRBJ1-1; D perhaps matches TRBD1 (6 bases). Trimming shortened V by 4 bases and J by 2 bases, and 11 bases separated the two germline ends. The CDR3 spans 13 residues. Germline V lookup: CDR1 SQVTM, CDR2 ANQGSEA. Based on the CDR3 plus reference TRBV29-1 and TRBJ1-1, the full variable domain is SAVISQKPSRDICQRGTSLTIQCQVDSQVTMMFWYRQQPGQSLTLIATANQGSEATYESGFVIDKFPISRPNLTFSTLTVSNMSPEDSSIYLCSVGDTSNTEAFFGQGTRLTVV.

This clone turned up a few times. This rearrangement joins TRBV10-2 to TRBJ2-1, with 11 bases lining up with TRBD2. The CDR3 consists of 13 residues. Germline loops: CDR1 WSHSY, CDR2 SAAADI. V lost 7 bases, J lost 6 bases, and 2 bases stayed unmatched. The DNA of the CDR3 is TGCGCCAGCACTCTAGCGGGAGGCAATGAGCAGTTCTTC. Translation gives CASTLAGGNEQFF.

The chain is built from TRBV6-2 or TRBV6-3 and TRBJ2-1; 7 bases agree with TRBD1. Germline V CDR1 and CDR2: MNHEY, SVGEGT. The CDR3 is made up of 15 amino acids. V gave up 5 bases and J gave up 5 bases; unmatched junction bases: 9. CDR3 coding DNA: TGTGCCAGCAGTCCCCGACAGGGTATACACAATGAGCAGTTCTTC. It specifies CASSPRQGIHNEQFF.